This T cell receptor (beta chain) is drawn from a study of Ad26.COV2.S vaccination and SARS-CoV-2 variants. Study-wide results and caveats: Researchers cautioned that TCR breadth and depth analyses may have underestimated total T cell responses.

Germline CDR1 SEHNR, CDR2 FQNEAQ (reference sequence). Trimming took off 4 bases at V and 8 bases at J, with 32 bases between the two ends. The CDR3 covers 19 residues. About this clone itself: The antigen is not known.

Assay: immunoSEQ multiplex PCR; the TCRdb copy retains only in-frame clones and omits some. The repertoire holds approximately 400,000 clones, with around 90% as singletons. This TCR derives from a human donor who had recovered from COVID-19. The chain uses TRBV7-9 and TRBJ1-1; perhaps TRBD1 as D (6 bases). Sequences were derived from peripheral blood, sampled after recovery from COVID-19. The CDR3 DNA follows: TGTGCCAGCAGCTCCTCCCTCGGGGGGCCTGCGGGGTTAATACACGAAGCTTTCTTT. Protein: CASSSSLGGPAGLIHEAFF.